This passage covers 6 T cell receptor beta chains from one sample sequenced in a study of T cells in Graves' hyperthyroidism and ophthalmopathy (dated by TCRdb to the late 2010s). To prepare the library, multiplex PCR was applied. Instrument used: Illumina HiSeq 2000. TCR beta CDR3 regions were amplified from RNA transcripts. The first round of RT-PCR for the TCR CDR3 was performed with the HTBI primer set and the Qiagen OneStep RT-PCR kit. The public reads were run again by TCRdb, first through fastp at Q25 and then through MiXCR, and only productive beta chains were kept. Here each entry gathers all rows of one CDR3 protein and keeps the most common genes and DNA. Present in this sample are 800,000 or so distinct CDR3 sequences, 35% to 45% of which were seen just once. The ten largest account for 8.9% of the sample. The specimen sequenced was blood. These receptor sequences come from a young man with Graves' hyperthyroidism.

This clonotype was seen ten or more times. V is TRBV7-9 and J is TRBJ1-1; D remains ambiguous. This CDR3 comprises 15 residues. Trimming shortened V by 5 bases and J by 1 base, and 14 bases separated the two germline ends. Germline values: CDR1 SEHNR, CDR2 FQNEAQ (reference sequence). The CDR3 spells CASSPLARKNTEAFF. CDR3 in DNA: TGTGCCAGCAGCCCCCTGGCCAGAAAGAACACTGAAGCTTTCTTT.

This clonotype was picked up a small number of times. The genes are TRBV20-1 and TRBJ1-5; 9 bases fit TRBD1. The CDR3 consists of 14 residues. Germline CDR1 is DFQATT and CDR2 is SNEGSKA (reference sequence). Losses at the gene ends were 6 bases for V and 5 bases for J; bases not matched to a gene: 8. The CDR3 loop reads CSAPRTGAHQPQHF. CDR3 nucleotides: TGCAGTGCCCCCAGGACAGGGGCCCATCAGCCCCAGCATTTT.

This clonotype was counted a few times. The gene calls are TRBV19 and TRBJ2-2; D remains ambiguous. The V gene's germline CDR1 is LNHDA and CDR2 SQIVND (reference sequence). V lost 3 bases and J 1 base, leaving 9 bases between the germline ends. CDR3 length equals 15 residues. The CDR3 sequence: CASSIWTENTGELFF. The CDR3 DNA reads as TGTGCCAGTAGTATCTGGACCGAGAACACCGGGGAGCTGTTTTTT.

This clonotype has at least ten counts. The chain recombines TRBV29-1 with TRBJ2-7; 7 nucleotides agree with TRBD2. In germline, CDR1 is SQVTM, CDR2 ANQGSEA. CDR3 length: 14 residues. J was trimmed by 2 bases and V by 1 base; bases with no gene match: 5. Here the CDR3 reads CSVEGLGGTYEQYF. DNA of the CDR3: TGCAGCGTTGAAGGGCTGGGAGGGACCTACGAGCAGTACTTC.

A single count supports this clonotype. The chain carries TRBV12-5 and TRBJ1-2; tentative D call: TRBD1 (5 bases). Trimming stripped 4 bases from V and 4 bases from J, with 16 bases between. The CDR3 spans 15 residues. CDR1 is LGHNT, CDR2 FRNRAP, per germline. DNA of the CDR3: TGTGCTAGTGGTTCGCCAAGGACAATGGGCTATGGCTACACCTTC. The encoded protein is CASGSPRTMGYGYTF.

The rearrangement joins TRBV29-1 to TRBJ1-5, with D hard to call. Germline V gene data show CDR1 as SQVTM and CDR2 as ANQGSEA. The CDR3 extends over 13 amino acids. V was pared by 8 bases and J by 3 bases, with 14 bases between. CDR3 DNA sequence: TGCAGCACTGTCGACTCCCACAATCAGCCCCAGCATTTT. Its translation: CSTVDSHNQPQHF.